This is a list of T cell receptor beta chains from one sample in a study of stem cell transplantation in POMP-related autoinflammatory disease. Produced via immunoSEQ multiplex PCR; TCRdb's table is partial and in-frame only. The sample has about 9,900 clones; about four fifths are singletons. The specimen was CD4+ T cells from PBMCs, collected after stem cell transplantation. These receptors were collected from a human patient with POMP-related autoinflammation and immune dysregulation (PRAID). The graft donor may be the source of some T cells. The CDR3 runs from the conserved cysteine through the conserved F or W.

TRBJ2-7,TRBV5-4,CASSLARGSYEQYF
TRBJ2-1,TRBV7-9,CASSLDSGPEQFF
TRBJ2-1,TRBV7-2,CASSLIQGYEQFF
TRBJ1-1,TRBV6-5,CASRGQANTEAFF
TRBJ2-7,TRBV28,CASSFLGEEGEQYF
TRBJ1-5,TRBV6-5,CASSLGQNQPQHF
TRBJ2-1,TRBV5-8,CASSLHRGGDGSYNEQFF
TRBJ2-7,TRBV30,CAWSVLSGEQYF
TRBJ2-5,TRBV2,CASSLTRPFEETQYF
TRBJ2-7,TRBV12-5,CASGSGQGSSYEQYF
TRBJ2-6,TRBV7-2,CASSPVEGSGANVLTF
TRBJ2-5,TRBV3-1/TRBV3-2,CASSPGSGGSSQYF
TRBJ2-7,TRBV7-9,CASSPLSPYEQYF
TRBJ2-1,TRBV7-9,CASSFPGGHRNEQFF